The clone carrying this T cell receptor beta chain was seen more than once but under ten times. Its antigen remains unknown. The data are from a study of T cell repertoires in cytomegalovirus infection. Across the whole study: TCR beta signatures that were public indicated CMV infection and matching HLA type. The study, taken as a whole, reports: Frequencies of public TCR beta families were cumulated, and this identified carriers of CMV plus the relevant HLA. The ex vivo response was dominated by HLA-C-restricted CMV-specific TCR beta clonotypes.

Unmatched junction bases numbered 14, after V lost 5 bases and J lost 5 bases. The CDR3 is 16 amino acids. Germline CDR1 is SEHNR and CDR2 is FQNEAQ (reference sequence). TCRdb independently ran MiXCR on the reads; one entry per CDR3 protein. The sample has about 360,000 distinct CDR3 sequences, less than 20% seen once. The sample consisted of PBMCs. The clonotype comes from a human donor in good health (CMV status not recorded). Some clones in this sample may be carry-over from other donors' samples. J is TRBJ2-5 and V is TRBV7-9, with 7 nucleotides matching TRBD2. In nucleotides, the CDR3 is TGTGCCAGCAGCAACCATAGCGGGCCGGGTCCCGAGACCCAGTACTTC. It is translated as CASSNHSGPGPETQYF.